A single sample is the source of the 9 T cell receptor beta chains below, sequenced in a study of vaccination and CD4 T cells after COVID-19. Treatment given: approximately 9-day PBMC culture with coronavirus spike peptide pools or control peptides (ViraFEST assay). For these TCRs, the target antigens are not known. Cultured CD4+ T cells had their DNA profiled by the Oncomine TCR Beta short-read assay. TCRdb re-called the PCR reads through MiXCR, storing one row per CDR3 protein. The sample yields about 15,000 distinct CDR3 sequences, approximately 58% seen once. The material sequenced was CD4+ T cells from blood, cultured in vitro. The receptor set was obtained from a human donor who had recovered from COVID-19.

The count of this clonotype is one. The gene calls are TRBV7-9 and TRBJ2-3; 8 bases line up with TRBD2. The CDR3 runs to 14 residues. The trim removed 9 bases at V and 6 bases at J, leaving 11 bases unmatched. The V gene's germline CDR1 is SEHNR and CDR2 FQNEAQ (reference sequence). In DNA form, the CDR3 reads TGTGCCAGTTCAGCCGGGGGGGCCCCGGATACGCAGTATTTT. Residues: CASSAGGAPDTQYF. Together with reference TRBV7-9 and TRBJ2-3, the CDR3 gives the full variable domain: DTGVSQNPRHKITKRGQNVTFRCDPISEHNRLYWYRQTLGQGPEFLTYFQNEAQLEKSRLLSDRFSAERPKGSFSTLEIQRTEQGDSAMYLCASSAGGAPDTQYFGPGTRLTVL.

The chain links TRBV11-2 to TRBJ1-5, with D maybe TRBD1 (6 bases). Trimming took 7 bases from V and 1 from J, leaving 14 bases between them. In germline, CDR1 is SGHAT, CDR2 FQNNGV. CDR3 length: 15 residues. CDR3: CASILKGQSNQPQHF. CDR3 in DNA: TGTGCCAGCATTCTAAAAGGACAGAGCAATCAGCCCCAGCATTTT. Full variable domain (missing parts from reference TRBV11-2 and TRBJ1-5): EAGVAQSPRYKIIEKRQSVAFWCNPISGHATLYWYQQILGQGPKLLIQFQNNGVVDDSQLPKDRFSAERLKGVDSTLKIQPAKLEDSAVYLCASILKGQSNQPQHFGDGTRLSIL.

With regard to this clonotype: One end of the junction varies from germline; a read error may be responsible. The chain links TRBV30 to TRBJ2-7; D is possibly TRBD2 (5 bases). The CDR3 consists of 17 residues. Per germline, CDR1 GTSNPN and CDR2 SVGIG (reference sequence). CDR3 residues: CAWSAPPRAFQTYEQYF. In DNA form, the CDR3 reads TGTGCCTGGAGTGCCCCCCCGAGGGCTTTCCAGACCTATGAGCAGTACTTC.

V gene TRBV2 combines with J gene TRBJ1-1; weak D call: TRBD1 (6 bases). This CDR3 spans 13 amino acids. V lost 5 bases and J lost 2, with 9 bases in between. Germline V gives CDR1 SNHLY, CDR2 FYNNEI. The CDR3 loop is CASSLQGNTEAFF. As DNA, the CDR3 is TGTGCCAGCAGTTTACAGGGAAACACTGAAGCTTTCTTT.

This sequence joins TRBV2 and TRBJ1-5; 7 nucleotides agree with TRBD1. J lost 7 bases, V lost 6 bases, and 9 bases had no gene match. The CDR3 loop spans 14 amino acids. Germline-derived CDR1 and CDR2 are SNHLY and FYNNEI. The CDR3 DNA is TGTGCCAGCAGACGCGACAGGGAAGGCCAGCCCCAGCATTTT. Translated, it gives CASRRDREGQPQHF.

This CDR3 is CATSSLSESVQETQYF. The CDR3 DNA reads as TGTGCCACCAGTAGTCTCTCGGAGTCGGTGCAAGAGACCCAGTACTTC. The V call is TRBV24-1, the J call TRBJ2-5; no definite D call. CDR1 and CDR2 from the germline V gene are KGHDR and SFDVKD. The CDR3 is 16 residues long. Deletions cut 6 bases from V and 2 bases from J, with 18 bases between.

This clonotype occurred a few times. The gene calls are TRBV20-1 and TRBJ2-1; 13 bases match TRBD2. CDR3 size: 15 residues. V trimming: 4 bases; J trimming: 2 bases; junction bases outside the gene matches: 2. CDR1 DFQATT and CDR2 SNEGSKA come from the germline V gene (reference sequence). CDR3 protein: CSATGTSGTYNEQFF. In DNA, the CDR3 is TGCAGTGCTACCGGGACTAGCGGGACCTACAATGAGCAGTTCTTC.

In this sample, this clonotype turned up a few times. V and J are TRBV4-1 and TRBJ1-6, with no clear D. This CDR3 is 16 amino acids long. Trimming left V 1 base short and J 5 bases short, with 12 bases between. Germline assignment: CDR1 MGHRA and CDR2 YSYEKL. CDR3 protein: CASSQVLDVDNSPLHF. The CDR3, as DNA: TGCGCCAGCAGCCAAGTTTTGGACGTTGATAATTCACCCCTCCACTTT.

This sequence joins TRBV7-9 and TRBJ2-4; 10 nucleotides line up with TRBD2. The CDR3 is 15 amino acids. Germline CDR1 is SEHNR and CDR2 is FQNEAQ (reference sequence). Losses at the gene ends were 5 bases for V and 2 bases for J; bases not matched to a gene: 3. The CDR3 reads CASSPSGRTKNIQYF. CDR3 in DNA: TGTGCCAGCAGCCCTAGCGGGAGAACCAAAAACATTCAGTACTTC.